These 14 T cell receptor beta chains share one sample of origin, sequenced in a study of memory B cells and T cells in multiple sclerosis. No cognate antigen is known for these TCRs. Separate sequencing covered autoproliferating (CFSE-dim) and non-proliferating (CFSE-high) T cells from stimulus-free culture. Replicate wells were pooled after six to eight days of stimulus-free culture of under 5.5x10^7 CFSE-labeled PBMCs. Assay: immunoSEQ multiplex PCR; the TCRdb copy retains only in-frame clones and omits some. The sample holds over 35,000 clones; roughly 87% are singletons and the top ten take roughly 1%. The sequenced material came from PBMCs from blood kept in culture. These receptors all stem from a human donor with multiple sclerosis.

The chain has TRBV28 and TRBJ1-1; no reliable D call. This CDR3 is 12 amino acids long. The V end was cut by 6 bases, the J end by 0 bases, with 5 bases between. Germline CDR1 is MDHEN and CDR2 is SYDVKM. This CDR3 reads CASRSLNTEAFF. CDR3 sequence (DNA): TGTGCCAGCAGGTCCTTGAACACTGAAGCTTTCTTT.

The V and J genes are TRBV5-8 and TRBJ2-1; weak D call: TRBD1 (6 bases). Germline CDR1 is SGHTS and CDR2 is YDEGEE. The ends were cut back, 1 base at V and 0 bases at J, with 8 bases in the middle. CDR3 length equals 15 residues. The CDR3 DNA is TGTGCCAGCAGCTTGACAGGGAACTCCTACAATGAGCAGTTCTTC. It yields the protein CASSLTGNSYNEQFF.

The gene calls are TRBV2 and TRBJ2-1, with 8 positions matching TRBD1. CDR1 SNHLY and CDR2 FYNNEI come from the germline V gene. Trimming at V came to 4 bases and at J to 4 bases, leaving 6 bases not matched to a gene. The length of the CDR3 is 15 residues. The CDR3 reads CASSGLGTGYNEQFF. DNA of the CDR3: TGTGCCAGCAGTGGTTTAGGGACAGGATACAATGAGCAGTTCTTC.

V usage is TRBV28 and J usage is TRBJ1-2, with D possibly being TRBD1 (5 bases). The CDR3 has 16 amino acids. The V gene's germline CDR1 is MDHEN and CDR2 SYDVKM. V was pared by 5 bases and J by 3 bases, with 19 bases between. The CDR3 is CASSTPLRLGDYGYTF. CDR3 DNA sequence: TGTGCCAGCAGTACGCCTCTCCGTTTAGGGGACTATGGCTACACCTTC.

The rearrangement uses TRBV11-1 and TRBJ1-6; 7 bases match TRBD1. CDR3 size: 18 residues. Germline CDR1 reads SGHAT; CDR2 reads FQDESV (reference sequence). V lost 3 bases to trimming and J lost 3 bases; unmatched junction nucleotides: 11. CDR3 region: CASSLNWDSSNYNSPLHF. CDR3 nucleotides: TGTGCCAGCAGCTTGAATTGGGACAGCTCTAACTATAATTCACCCCTCCACTTT. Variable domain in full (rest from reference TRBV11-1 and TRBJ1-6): EAEVAQSPRYKITEKSQAVAFWCDPISGHATLYWYRQILGQGPELLVQFQDESVVDDSQLPKDRFSAERLKGVDSTLKIQPAELGDSAMYLCASSLNWDSSNYNSPLHFGNGTRLTVT.

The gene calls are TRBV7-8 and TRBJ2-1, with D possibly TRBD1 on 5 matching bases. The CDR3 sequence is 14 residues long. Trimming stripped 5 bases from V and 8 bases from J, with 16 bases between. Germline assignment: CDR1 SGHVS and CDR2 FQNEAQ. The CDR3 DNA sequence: TGTGCCAGCAGCAGAGGATGGGGCCGGGATGAGCAGTTCTTC. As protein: CASSRGWGRDEQFF.

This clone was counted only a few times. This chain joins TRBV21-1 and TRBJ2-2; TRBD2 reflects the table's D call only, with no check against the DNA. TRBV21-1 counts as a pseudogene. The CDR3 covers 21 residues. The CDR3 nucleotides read TGTGCCAGCAGCAAAGAAGATCGTGGGAGACTAGCGGGGCCAGAGGCCGGGGAGCTGTTTTTT. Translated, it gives CASSKEDRGRLAGPEAGELFF.

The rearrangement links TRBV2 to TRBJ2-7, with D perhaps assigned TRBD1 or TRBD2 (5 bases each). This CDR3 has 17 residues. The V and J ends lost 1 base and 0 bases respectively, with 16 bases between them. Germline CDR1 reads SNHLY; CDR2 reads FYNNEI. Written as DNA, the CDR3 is TGTGCCAGCAGTGAAGATTCTTGGGGACGGAGCTCCTACGAGCAGTACTTC. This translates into CASSEDSWGRSSYEQYF. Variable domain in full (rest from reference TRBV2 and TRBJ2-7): EPEVTQTPSHQVTQMGQEVILRCVPISNHLYFYWYRQILGQKVEFLVSFYNNEISEKSEIFDDQFSVERPDGSNFTLKIRSTKLEDSAMYFCASSEDSWGRSSYEQYFGPGTRLTVT.

In DNA form, the CDR3 reads TGCGCCAGCAGCCTGACGGGACAGGGTACCTACGAGCAGTACTTC. This codes for CASSLTGQGTYEQYF. The rearrangement links TRBV4-1 to TRBJ2-7; 9 bases line up with TRBD1. Germline V lookup: CDR1 MGHRA, CDR2 YSYEKL. This CDR3 has 15 amino acids. The V and J ends lost 4 bases and 2 bases, in that order; junction bases with no gene match: 6.

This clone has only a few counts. The CDR3 spells CASSPDTANEKLFF. CDR3 coding DNA: TGCGCCAGCAGCCCCGACACGGCCAATGAAAAACTGTTTTTT. The gene calls are TRBV4-3 and TRBJ1-4; no definite D call. The germline V and J ends were trimmed by 4 bases and 5 bases, with 11 bases remaining between them. Germline values: CDR1 LGHNA, CDR2 YSLEER. This CDR3 has 14 amino acids.

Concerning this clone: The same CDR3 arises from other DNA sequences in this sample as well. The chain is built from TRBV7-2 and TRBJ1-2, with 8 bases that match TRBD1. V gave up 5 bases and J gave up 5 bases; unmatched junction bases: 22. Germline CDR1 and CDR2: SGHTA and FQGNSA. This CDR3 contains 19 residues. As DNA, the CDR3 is TGTGCCAGCAGCCCGGTAGCTCCCCTATTTGGGACAGGAGTTTATGGCTACACCTTC. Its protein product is CASSPVAPLFGTGVYGYTF.

The CDR3 reads CASSLPPTIYF. The CDR3 DNA reads TGTGCCAGCAGTCTCCCGCCCACCATATATTTT. The V call is TRBV28, the J call TRBJ1-3; D unresolved. Trimming pared 5 bases from V and 9 bases from J, leaving 8 bases between. The CDR3 sequence is 11 residues long. Germline-derived CDR1 and CDR2 are MDHEN and SYDVKM. Full variable domain (remainder filled in from reference TRBV28 and TRBJ1-3): DVKVTQSSRYLVKRTGEKVFLECVQDMDHENMFWYRQDPGLGLRLIYFSYDVKMKEKGDIPEGYSVSREKKERFSLILESASTNQTSMYLCASSLPPTIYFGEGSWLTVV.

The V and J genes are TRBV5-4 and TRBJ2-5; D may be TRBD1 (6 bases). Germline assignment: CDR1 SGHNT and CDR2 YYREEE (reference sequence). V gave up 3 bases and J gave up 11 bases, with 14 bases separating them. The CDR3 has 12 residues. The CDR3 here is CASSSNSGVQYF. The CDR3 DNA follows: TGTGCCAGCAGCTCGAATTCAGGGGTACAGTACTTC.

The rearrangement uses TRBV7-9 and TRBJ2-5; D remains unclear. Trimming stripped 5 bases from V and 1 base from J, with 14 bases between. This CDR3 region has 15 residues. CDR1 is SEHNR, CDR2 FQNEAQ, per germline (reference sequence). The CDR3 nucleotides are TGTGCCAGCAGCCCAAGGCGGTTTGGCCAAGAGACCCAGTACTTC. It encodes CASSPRRFGQETQYF. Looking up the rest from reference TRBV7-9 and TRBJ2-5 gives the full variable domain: DTGVSQNPRHKITKRGQNVTFRCDPISEHNRLYWYRQTLGQGPEFLTYFQNEAQLEKSRLLSDRFSAERPKGSFSTLEIQRTEQGDSAMYLCASSPRRFGQETQYFGPGTRLLVL.